This entry describes one T cell receptor beta chain. Its antigen is unidentified. A much larger clone lies a single base off, so this may be a read error. The final CDR3 position lacks the conserved phenylalanine or tryptophan, pointing to a likely read error. This record comes from a study of T cell repertoires in cytomegalovirus infection. Points from the study as a whole: Individuals carrying CMV plus the relevant HLA were identified by cumulative frequency of public TCR beta families. Dominating the ex vivo response were HLA-C-restricted CMV-specific TCR beta clonotypes.

Germline CDR1 and CDR2: MNHNY and SVGAGI (reference sequence). This CDR3 comprises 14 residues. V dropped 8 bases and J dropped 4; count of bases not matched to a gene: 8. TCRdb re-called the reads with MiXCR, one entry per CDR3 protein. This sample carries 500,000 or so distinct CDR3 sequences, approximately 15% of them seen once, and the ten largest clones take 20% to 30%. The chain combines TRBV6-6 with TRBJ2-7, with 10 bases aligning to TRBD1. The sample consisted of CD8+ T cells from PBMCs. This TCR was sampled from a human donor in good health (CMV status not recorded). Some clones in this sample may be carry-over from other donors' samples. CDR3 protein: CASGRQGAAYEQYL. CDR3 bases: TGTGCCAGCGGAAGACAGGGGGCAGCGTACGAGCAGTACTTA.